This entry lists 10 T cell receptor beta chains sequenced from one sample in a study of blood T cell repertoires in COVID-19. Method: immunoSEQ multiplex PCR; TCRdb's copy keeps in-frame clones and lacks some. The table lists a few hundred thousand clones, more than 75% of them singletons. The specimen was peripheral blood. The receptors originated from a woman between 45 and 60 years old with acute or convalescent COVID-19.

The chain couples TRBV20-1 to TRBJ1-2; no firm D call. The CDR3 loop spans 12 amino acids. CDR1 is DFQATT and CDR2 is SNEGSKA in the germline V gene (reference sequence). V was shortened by 3 bases and J by 3 bases, with 8 bases between the two germline ends. The CDR3 coding sequence is TGCAGTGCTAGTCGGGGTGACTATGGCTACACCTTC. Amino acids: CSASRGDYGYTF.

On this clone itself: Other nucleotide sequences in the sample specify the same CDR3. This chain's CDR3 is CASSLGQGSEKLFF. The CDR3 coding sequence is TGCGCCAGCAGCTTGGGACAGGGATCTGAAAAACTGTTTTTT. This chain uses TRBV5-1 with TRBJ1-4, with 7 bases fitting TRBD1. Germline trimming cut 0 bases from V and 7 bases from J; bases unmatched to any gene: 3. The germline gives CDR1 SGHRS, CDR2 YFSETQ. The CDR3 length is 14 residues.

V and J are TRBV9 and TRBJ2-1; the match to TRBD1 covers 12 bases. The CDR3 runs 16 residues. V lost 1 base to trimming and J lost 6 bases; unmatched junction nucleotides: 5. Germline values: CDR1 SGDLS, CDR2 YYNGEE. CDR3 residues: CASSVNRDRGLNEQFF. The CDR3 DNA reads as TGTGCCAGCAGCGTAAACCGGGACAGGGGGCTCAATGAGCAGTTCTTC.

The gene calls are TRBV27 and TRBJ1-1; the D gene is possibly TRBD1 (6 bases). Germline CDR1 is MNHEY and CDR2 is SMNVEV (reference sequence). V was shortened by 2 bases and J by 3 bases, with 19 bases between the two germline ends. CDR3 length equals 17 residues. CDR3: CASSLRGTGSPYTEAFF. The CDR3 bases are TGTGCCAGCAGTTTAAGAGGAACAGGGTCTCCCTACACTGAAGCTTTCTTT.

The CDR3 DNA sequence: TGTGCCAGCAGGGCGGGTGCTAACTATGGCTACACCTTC. Protein sequence: CASRAGANYGYTF. The V call is TRBV6-5, the J call TRBJ1-2; D gene uncertain. This CDR3 comprises 13 residues. Trimming shortened V by 6 bases and J by 0 bases, and 8 bases separated the two germline ends. Germline loops: CDR1 MNHEY, CDR2 SVGAGI.

The chain recombines TRBV2 with TRBJ2-3; D gene unclear. The CDR3 loop spans 13 amino acids. Per the germline V gene, CDR1 is SNHLY and CDR2 is FYNNEI. Between the trimmed V and J ends, which lost 5 bases and 6 bases, there was a span of 12 bases. The CDR3 here is CASSPNEEDTQYF. DNA of the CDR3: TGTGCCAGCAGTCCAAACGAGGAGGATACGCAGTATTTT. Filled out from reference TRBV2 and TRBJ2-3, the complete variable domain reads EPEVTQTPSHQVTQMGQEVILRCVPISNHLYFYWYRQILGQKVEFLVSFYNNEISEKSEIFDDQFSVERPDGSNFTLKIRSTKLEDSAMYFCASSPNEEDTQYFGPGTRLTVL.

The chain is built from TRBV7-3 and TRBJ2-5; D is undetermined. CDR1 is SGHTA, CDR2 FQGTGA, per germline. V was trimmed by 5 bases and J by 4 bases, leaving 8 bases between them. The CDR3 contains 12 residues. CDR3 in amino acids: CASSPTGETQYF. As DNA, the CDR3 is TGTGCCAGCAGCCCAACCGGAGAGACCCAGTACTTC.

V and J are TRBV12-3 or TRBV12-4 and TRBJ2-2; D remains ambiguous. Trimming took 6 bases from V and 6 from J, leaving 8 bases between them. CDR3 size: 12 residues. CDR3 in DNA: TGTGCCAGCAGAGAGAGTCCCGGGGAGCTGTTTTTT. Amino acids: CASRESPGELFF.

On this clone itself: The germline gene is not matched at one end of the junction; a read error may be the cause. This rearrangement joins TRBV19 to TRBJ1-1, with D possibly being TRBD1 (6 bases). Germline CDR1 LNHDA, CDR2 SQIVND (reference sequence). The CDR3 runs to 12 residues. CDR3 coding DNA: TGTGCCAGCACGGACAGAGGCACTGAAGCCTTCTTT. This sequence encodes CASTDRGTEAFF.

This clone was recorded only once. CDR3 region: CASSTTGLSGNTIYF. CDR3 sequence (DNA): TGTGCCAGCAGCACGACAGGGCTCTCTGGAAACACCATATATTTT. The chain has TRBV9 and TRBJ1-3; 7 bases fit TRBD1. The CDR3 extends over 15 amino acids. The V gene's germline CDR1 is SGDLS and CDR2 YYNGEE. Trimming cost V 4 bases and J 0 bases; bases outside gene matches: 4.